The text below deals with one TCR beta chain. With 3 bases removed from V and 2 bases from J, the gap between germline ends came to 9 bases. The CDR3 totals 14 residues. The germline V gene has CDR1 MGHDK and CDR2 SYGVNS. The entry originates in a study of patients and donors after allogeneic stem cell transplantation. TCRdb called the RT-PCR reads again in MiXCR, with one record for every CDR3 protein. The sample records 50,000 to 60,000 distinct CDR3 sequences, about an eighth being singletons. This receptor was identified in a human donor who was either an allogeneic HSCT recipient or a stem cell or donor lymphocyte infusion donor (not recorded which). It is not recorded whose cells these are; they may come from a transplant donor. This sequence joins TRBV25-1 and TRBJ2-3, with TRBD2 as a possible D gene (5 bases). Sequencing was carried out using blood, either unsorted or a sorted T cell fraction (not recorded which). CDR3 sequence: CASSDGSPTDTQYF. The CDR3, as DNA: TGTGCCAGCAGTGATGGGAGCCCCACAGATACGCAGTATTTT. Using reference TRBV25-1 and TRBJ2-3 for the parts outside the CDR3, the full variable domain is EADIYQTPRYLVIGTGKKITLECSQTMGHDKMYWYQQDPGMELHLIHYSYGVNSTEKGDLSSESTVSRIRTEHFPLTLESARPSHTSQYLCASSDGSPTDTQYFGPGTRLTVL.